One and the same sample provided the 26 T cell receptor beta chains below, sequenced in a study of blood T cells in healthy people across ages. Primers used in a second PCR of about 7 to 11 cycles were a sample-barcoded 5' primer and a J-beta primer mix. TCRdb reprocessed the 5' RACE reads with MiXCR, giving one entry per CDR3 protein. The repertoire holds over 600,000 distinct CDR3 sequences, around two fifths seen once, with 25% to 35% in the top ten. The sequenced material came from blood. The receptors were sampled from a man older than 75 in good health.

This clonotype was seen once. V is TRBV4-3 and J is TRBJ2-3, with TRBD2 matching over 8 bases. Germline loops: CDR1 LGHNA, CDR2 YSLEER. The CDR3 is 17 amino acids. J was trimmed by 4 bases and V by 4 bases; bases with no gene match: 13. CDR3 DNA: TGCGCCAGCAGCCCCAACGCGGCTAGCGGGCGCGCAGATACGCAGTATTTT. This encodes CASSPNAASGRADTQYF.

This rearrangement joins TRBV12-3 or TRBV12-4 to TRBJ2-6, with a possible D match to TRBD2 (7 bases). V was shortened by 6 bases and J by 2 bases, with 17 bases between the two germline ends. This CDR3 comprises 17 residues. DNA for the CDR3: TGTGCCAGCAGACTGAGGGGGGGGGTGGCTGGGGCCAACGTCCTGACTTTC. Translating gives CASRLRGGVAGANVLTF.

CDR3 DNA sequence: TGCGCCAGCAGAGCTAGCGGGGGGTCTTGGAATGAGCAGTACTTC. It is translated as CASRASGGSWNEQYF. The V and J genes are TRBV4-3 and TRBJ2-5, with TRBD2 identical over 11 bases. V lost 6 bases to trimming and J lost 11 bases; unmatched junction nucleotides: 14. Germline-derived CDR1 and CDR2 are LGHNA and YSLEER. The CDR3 loop spans 15 amino acids.

This chain uses TRBV6-2 or TRBV6-3 with TRBJ1-5; D is ambiguous. V lost 5 bases and J lost 5, with 7 bases in between. The CDR3 contains 12 residues. Germline assignment: CDR1 MNHEY and CDR2 SVGEGT. CDR3 nucleotides: TGTGCCAGCAGTCAAACATATCAGCCCCAGCATTTT. Amino acids: CASSQTYQPQHF.

V usage is TRBV7-3 and J usage is TRBJ2-3, with TRBD2 identical over 7 bases. This CDR3 spans 13 amino acids. Germline V gene data show CDR1 as SGHTA and CDR2 as FQGTGA. J gave up 6 bases and V 6 bases, and 6 bases lay outside the gene matches. The CDR3 region has the DNA TGTGCCAGCAGTCATACTAGCGTCGATACGCAGTATTTT. This sequence encodes CASSHTSVDTQYF.

The rearrangement uses TRBV2 and TRBJ2-1; 8 positions match TRBD2. Trimming at V came to 4 bases and at J to 5 bases, leaving 7 bases not matched to a gene. CDR3 size: 15 residues. CDR1 is SNHLY and CDR2 is FYNNEI in the germline V gene. CDR3 nucleotide sequence: TGTGCCAGCAGTGTCCTTACTAGCGGTAACAATGAGCAGTTCTTC. Its translation is CASSVLTSGNNEQFF. Full variable domain (missing parts from reference TRBV2 and TRBJ2-1): EPEVTQTPSHQVTQMGQEVILRCVPISNHLYFYWYRQILGQKVEFLVSFYNNEISEKSEIFDDQFSVERPDGSNFTLKIRSTKLEDSAMYFCASSVLTSGNNEQFFGPGTRLTVL.

The rearrangement uses TRBV20-1 and TRBJ2-7; weak D call: TRBD2 (6 bases). The V gene lost 2 bases and the J gene lost 3 bases, with 14 bases spanning the gap. CDR1 is DFQATT, CDR2 SNEGSKA, per germline (reference sequence). CDR3 length: 14 residues. CDR3 sequence (DNA): TGCAGTGCTAGATTCCCCGGCGGGGACTACGAGCAGTACTTC. Its protein product is CSARFPGGDYEQYF.

The rearrangement joins TRBV30 to TRBJ1-5; a weak D match, TRBD1 (6 bases). The ends were cut back, 3 bases at V and 6 bases at J, with 9 bases in the middle. Germline values: CDR1 GTSNPN, CDR2 SVGIG (reference sequence). The CDR3 sequence is 12 residues long. CDR3 region: CAWSGGLQPQHF. CDR3 sequence (DNA): TGTGCCTGGAGCGGGGGGCTTCAGCCCCAGCATTTT.

The V gene is TRBV9, the J gene TRBJ2-1, with TRBD2 matching 7 bases. The J call is doubtful: the DNA matches TRBJ2-7 better. The germline gives CDR1 SGDLS, CDR2 YYNGEE. CDR3 size: 13 residues. The CDR3 here is CASSEAGRNEQYF. For the CDR3, the DNA is TGTGCCAGCAGCGAAGCGGGACGGAATGAGCAGTACTTC.

The chain carries TRBV6-6 and TRBJ1-1; D possibly corresponds to TRBD1 (5 bases). Per germline, CDR1 MNHNY and CDR2 SVGAGI (reference sequence). The CDR3 runs 13 residues. V shed 5 bases and J shed 1 base, with 8 bases lying between them. In DNA form, the CDR3 reads TGTGCCAGCAGTGTGACAGAGAACACTGAAGCTTTCTTT. It encodes CASSVTENTEAFF.

V and J are TRBV30 and TRBJ1-4, with D tentatively TRBD1 (6 bases). V was shortened by 3 bases and J by 6 bases, with 11 bases between the two germline ends. The CDR3 has 13 amino acids. Germline-derived CDR1 and CDR2 are GTSNPN and SVGIG (reference sequence). CDR3 residues: CAWSRRQDEKLFF. The CDR3 DNA follows: TGTGCCTGGAGCCGTCGACAGGATGAAAAACTGTTTTTT.

This clonotype occurred a few times. V and J are TRBV6-2 or TRBV6-3 and TRBJ2-7, with D possibly TRBD2 on 5 matching bases. V lost 8 bases to trimming and J lost 3 bases, with 11 bases between them. This CDR3 has 12 amino acids. Germline CDR1 and CDR2: MNHEY and SVGEGT. The CDR3 region has the DNA TGTGCCAGCGGAAGGACTGTCTACGAGCAGTACTTC. Amino acid sequence: CASGRTVYEQYF.

This rearrangement joins TRBV20-1 to TRBJ2-3; tentative D call: TRBD1 (5 bases). Germline V gene sequence: CDR1 DFQATT, CDR2 SNEGSKA (reference sequence). The CDR3 is 13 amino acids. Here the CDR3 reads CSARTSITDTQYF. The CDR3 bases are TGCAGCGCCCGGACAAGTATTACAGATACGCAGTATTTT.

This clonotype was seen a few times. The chain combines TRBV5-6 with TRBJ2-3, with D perhaps matching TRBD1 or TRBD2 (6 bases each). V was cut by 4 bases and J by 8 bases, with 23 bases left in between. CDR3 length equals 16 residues. Germline CDR1 SGHDT, CDR2 YYEEEE. CDR3 DNA sequence: TGTGCCAGCAGCCCATTAAGGGGGGTCCCTCGGGGTACGCAGTATTTT. The encoded protein is CASSPLRGVPRGTQYF.

This clonotype was counted between two and nine times. The chain carries TRBV7-2 and TRBJ2-5; D is undetermined. The CDR3 extends over 14 amino acids. CDR1 SGHTA and CDR2 FQGNSA come from the germline V gene. V was cut by 0 bases and J by 5 bases, with 10 bases left in between. The CDR3 region has the DNA TGTGCCAGCAGCTTAGCAGGGCTCAAGGAGACCCAGTACTTC. Translated: CASSLAGLKETQYF.

This clonotype turned up a few times. The chain carries TRBV5-6 and TRBJ2-7, with D hard to call. With 7 bases removed from V and 1 base from J, the gap between germline ends came to 12 bases. The CDR3 is 13 residues long. Germline-derived CDR1 and CDR2 are SGHDT and YYEEEE. The CDR3 sequence: CASHRVTSYEQYF. CDR3 DNA: TGTGCCAGCCACCGGGTCACATCCTACGAGCAGTACTTC.

The V and J genes are TRBV7-9 and TRBJ2-1; 8 bases map to TRBD1. The germline V gene has CDR1 SEHNR and CDR2 FQNEAQ (reference sequence). V shed 8 bases and J 6 bases; nucleotides not matched to a gene: 9. The CDR3 has 14 residues. The CDR3 loop is CASERQGFPNEQFF. CDR3 DNA: TGTGCCAGCGAGAGACAGGGGTTTCCCAATGAGCAGTTCTTC.

V usage is TRBV5-8 and J usage is TRBJ2-5, with 10 bases that match TRBD2. Germline V CDR1 and CDR2: SGHTS, YDEGEE. Trimming removed 3 bases from V and 0 bases from J; junction bases left unmatched: 5. This CDR3 region has 16 residues. The CDR3 is CASSYLTSGYQETQYF. The CDR3, as DNA: TGTGCCAGCAGCTACCTGACTAGCGGGTACCAAGAGACCCAGTACTTC.

This clonotype was picked up a small number of times. V is TRBV7-2 and J is TRBJ2-1, with D possibly matching TRBD2 (5 bases). The length of the CDR3 is 16 residues. V was trimmed by 5 bases and J by 4 bases, leaving 18 bases between them. CDR1 and CDR2 from the germline V gene are SGHTA and FQGNSA. DNA for the CDR3: TGTGCCAGCAGCCCCAGTGGGAGTGGAAGATACAATGAGCAGTTCTTC. It encodes CASSPSGSGRYNEQFF.

The V call is TRBV6-2 or TRBV6-3, the J call TRBJ1-6; D gene ambiguous. The germline V gene has CDR1 MNHEY and CDR2 SVGEGT. CDR3 length equals 11 residues. Trimming shortened V by 2 bases and J by 12 bases, and 5 bases separated the two germline ends. The CDR3 DNA sequence: TGTGCCAGCAGTTACGGTGGACCCCTCCACTTT. This translates into CASSYGGPLHF.

CDR3 nucleotide sequence: TGCAGCGTTGTGGGGCCAGAGAGTGAAGCTTTCTTT. This gives the protein CSVVGPESEAFF. The chain combines TRBV29-1 with TRBJ1-1, with D possibly matching TRBD1 (5 bases). Germline CDR1 is SQVTM and CDR2 is ANQGSEA. Trimming removed 4 bases at V and 7 bases at J, with 13 bases between. This CDR3 region has 12 residues.

This clonotype was recorded only once. This chain uses TRBV5-1 with TRBJ2-6; a possible D gene is TRBD1 (5 bases). CDR1 is SGHRS, CDR2 YFSETQ, per germline. CDR3 length equals 16 residues. V was clipped by 2 bases and J by 0 bases, with 9 bases between them. CDR3: CASSFDRNSGANVLTF. CDR3 DNA sequence: TGCGCCAGCAGCTTCGACAGAAACTCTGGGGCCAACGTCCTGACTTTC.

The V call is TRBV10-1, the J call TRBJ2-3; 9 bases are a match to TRBD1. The V and J ends lost 1 base and 0 bases, in that order; junction bases with no gene match: 14. Germline V gene data show CDR1 as WNHNN and CDR2 as SYGVQD (reference sequence). The CDR3 loop spans 20 amino acids. The CDR3 DNA is TGCGCCAGCAGTGAGTTCGACAGGGGGGGACTACCGATTAGCACAGATACGCAGTATTTT. Translated: CASSEFDRGGLPISTDTQYF.

In this sample, this clonotype turned up a few times. The V and J genes are TRBV7-2 and TRBJ2-7; unclear D gene. The V gene's germline CDR1 is SGHTA and CDR2 FQGNSA. The CDR3 spans 15 residues. The ends were cut back, 6 bases at V and 0 bases at J, with 15 bases in the middle. CDR3 DNA sequence: TGTGCCAGCAGTCCAGGTGCCCGAAGCTCCTACGAGCAGTACTTC. Amino acids: CASSPGARSSYEQYF. The full variable domain, in which reference TRBV7-2 and TRBJ2-7 provide the parts outside the CDR3, is GAGVSQSPSNKVTEKGKDVELRCDPISGHTALYWYRQSLGQGLEFLIYFQGNSAPDKSGLPSDRFSAERTGGSVSTLTIQRTQQEDSAVYLCASSPGARSSYEQYFGPGTRLTVT.

This clonotype turned up a few times. The chain uses TRBV6-5 and TRBJ2-5; 8 bases align to TRBD1. The CDR3 length is 16 residues. J was trimmed by 4 bases and V by 7 bases; bases with no gene match: 14. Germline V gene data show CDR1 as MNHEY and CDR2 as SVGAGI. The CDR3 DNA sequence: TGTGCCAGCAAGAGGGGGGAAACAGGGGGAACAGAGACCCAGTACTTC. It specifies CASKRGETGGTETQYF.

The V gene is TRBV27, the J gene TRBJ2-3; D is possibly TRBD2 (6 bases). CDR1 MNHEY and CDR2 SMNVEV come from the germline V gene (reference sequence). V gave up 2 bases and J gave up 4 bases, with 13 bases separating them. This CDR3 is built from 15 residues. DNA of the CDR3: TGTGCCAGCAGTTTACTGCGGGGCGTTTCAGATACGCAGTATTTT. Its protein product is CASSLLRGVSDTQYF.